A selection of T cell receptor beta chains follows, all from one sample in a study of T cells in tuberculosis. Generated by immunoSEQ multiplex PCR, the TCRdb table keeps only in-frame clones and is missing some. In the table there are about 20,000 clones, roughly nine tenths of which are singletons. The source material was PBMCs. These receptors originate from a donor under 30 with latent tuberculosis or without tuberculosis infection. The CDR3 runs from the conserved cysteine through the conserved F or W. The order of the fields is clone size, V gene, J gene, D gene, CDR3 DNA, CDR3 protein. The D gene is left open where the match is weak. Clone size is shown for a subset of rows, as once, few, many or a class of expanded clone.

clone size: -; V gene: TRBV10-2; J gene: TRBJ1-5; D gene: -; CDR3 DNA: TGCGCCAGCAGTGGGACGGGACTTAATCAGCCCCAGCATTTT; CDR3 protein: CASSGTGLNQPQHF
clone size: -; V gene: TRBV6-5; J gene: TRBJ1-1; D gene: -; CDR3 DNA: TGTGCCAGCAGTACCCCGGGAGGGACGAACACTGAAGCTTTCTTT; CDR3 protein: CASSTPGGTNTEAFF
clone size: -; V gene: TRBV19; J gene: TRBJ1-1; D gene: TRBD1; CDR3 DNA: TGTGCCAGTAGTATAGCAGGGGGAGTGAACACTGAAGCTTTCTTT; CDR3 protein: CASSIAGGVNTEAFF
clone size: -; V gene: TRBV6-1; J gene: TRBJ1-1; D gene: -; CDR3 DNA: TGTGCCAGTGGAGGCGGGATCCCTGAAGCTTTCTTT; CDR3 protein: CASGGGIPEAFF
clone size: -; V gene: TRBV29-1; J gene: TRBJ2-7; D gene: TRBD1; CDR3 DNA: TGCAGCGGATGGACAGGGCTAAACGAGCAGTACTTC; CDR3 protein: CSGWTGLNEQYF
clone size: -; V gene: TRBV5-1; J gene: TRBJ2-7; D gene: -; CDR3 DNA: TGCGCCAGCAGCTTGACGGGGAGCTCCTACGAGCAGTACTTC; CDR3 protein: CASSLTGSSYEQYF
clone size: -; V gene: TRBV7-3; J gene: TRBJ1-3; D gene: -; CDR3 DNA: TGTGCCAGCAGTGAGGGCTCTGGAAACACCATATATTTT; CDR3 protein: CASSEGSGNTIYF
clone size: few; V gene: TRBV15; J gene: TRBJ2-7; D gene: -; CDR3 DNA: TGTGCCACCAGCAGAGGCCCGGAGGGTACCTACGAGCAGTACTTC; CDR3 protein: CATSRGPEGTYEQYF
clone size: few; V gene: TRBV27; J gene: TRBJ2-2; D gene: -; CDR3 DNA: TGTGCCAGCAGTCCCTCCGGTGACACCGGGGAGCTGTTTTTT; CDR3 protein: CASSPSGDTGELFF
clone size: -; V gene: TRBV18; J gene: TRBJ2-5; D gene: -; CDR3 DNA: TGTGCCAGCTCATCCGGACAGCAAGAGACCCAGTACTTC; CDR3 protein: CASSSGQQETQYF
clone size: once; V gene: TRBV5-1; J gene: TRBJ2-7; D gene: -; CDR3 DNA: TGCGCCAGCAGCTTGGCGGTGGGGCTGGCGGACGAGCAGTACTTC; CDR3 protein: CASSLAVGLADEQYF
clone size: -; V gene: TRBV7-6; J gene: TRBJ2-7; D gene: -; CDR3 DNA: TGTGCCAGCAGCTTCACATTAACAGGGACAATCTCCTACGAGCAGTACTTC; CDR3 protein: CASSFTLTGTISYEQYF
clone size: -; V gene: TRBV6-1; J gene: TRBJ2-5; D gene: -; CDR3 DNA: TGTGCCAGCAGCCCCAATCCCGACGGTCGGAGGACCCAGTACTTC; CDR3 protein: CASSPNPDGRRTQYF
clone size: once; V gene: TRBV18; J gene: TRBJ1-2; D gene: TRBD1; CDR3 DNA: TGTGCCAGCTCACCGGTCCGGGACAGGGGGGATGGCTACACCTTC; CDR3 protein: CASSPVRDRGDGYTF
clone size: once; V gene: TRBV27; J gene: TRBJ2-3; D gene: TRBD2; CDR3 DNA: TGTGCCAGCAGTTCCCCGAAGCGGGGCCCGAGCACAGATACGCAGTATTTT; CDR3 protein: CASSSPKRGPSTDTQYF
clone size: -; V gene: TRBV27; J gene: TRBJ1-1; D gene: TRBD1; CDR3 DNA: TGTGCCAGCAGTTTATCCGACAGGGTCTCGCCTTTCTTT; CDR3 protein: CASSLSDRVSPFF
clone size: few; V gene: TRBV7-3; J gene: TRBJ1-2; D gene: TRBD1; CDR3 DNA: TGTGCCAGCAGCTTAGGGACAGGGGGCTATGGCTACACCTTC; CDR3 protein: CASSLGTGGYGYTF
clone size: few; V gene: TRBV5-5; J gene: TRBJ1-3; D gene: -; CDR3 DNA: TGTGCCAGCAGCTTGGACAGCCCCTCTGGAAACACCATATATTTT; CDR3 protein: CASSLDSPSGNTIYF
clone size: -; V gene: TRBV4-3; J gene: TRBJ2-2; D gene: TRBD1; CDR3 DNA: TGCGCCAGCAGCCAAGATGGTTTTTTACAGGGGGCCGGGACCGGGGAGCTGTTTTTT; CDR3 protein: CASSQDGFLQGAGTGELFF
clone size: -; V gene: TRBV18; J gene: TRBJ2-7; D gene: -; CDR3 DNA: TGTGCCAGCTCACCCGCCCCACAGGGAAGCTACGAGCAGTACTTC; CDR3 protein: CASSPAPQGSYEQYF
clone size: -; V gene: TRBV19; J gene: TRBJ2-2; D gene: -; CDR3 DNA: TGTGCCAGTAGTATAAGCGCGGGACAGGGGGAGCTGTTTTTT; CDR3 protein: CASSISAGQGELFF
clone size: -; V gene: TRBV25-1; J gene: TRBJ2-7; D gene: TRBD1; CDR3 DNA: TGTGCCAGCAGTGCTCCGGGACAGGGTGCCTACGAGCAGTACTTC; CDR3 protein: CASSAPGQGAYEQYF
clone size: -; V gene: TRBV29-1; J gene: TRBJ2-5; D gene: -; CDR3 DNA: TGCAGCGGGACACGCAGGACAGCCCAAGAGACCCAGTACTTC; CDR3 protein: CSGTRRTAQETQYF
clone size: -; V gene: TRBV6-5; J gene: TRBJ1-1; D gene: -; CDR3 DNA: TGTGCCAGCAGTTACTCCCGATACTCTAACACTGAAGCTTTCTTT; CDR3 protein: CASSYSRYSNTEAFF
clone size: -; V gene: TRBV4-2; J gene: TRBJ2-7; D gene: TRBD2; CDR3 DNA: TGTGCCAGCAGCCAAGAGGCTAGCGGGGCCAACGAGCAGTACTTC; CDR3 protein: CASSQEASGANEQYF
clone size: -; V gene: TRBV30; J gene: TRBJ2-2; D gene: TRBD1; CDR3 DNA: TGTGCCTGGAGGGCACAGGGGGCGGTCGGGGAGCTGTTTTTT; CDR3 protein: CAWRAQGAVGELFF
clone size: -; V gene: TRBV2; J gene: TRBJ2-7; D gene: -; CDR3 DNA: TGTGCCAGCAGCGGGGCCTACGAGCAGTACTTC; CDR3 protein: CASSGAYEQYF
clone size: -; V gene: TRBV27; J gene: TRBJ1-3; D gene: -; CDR3 DNA: TGTGCCAGCAGTTTACGGGGGGACTCTGGAAACACCATATATTTT; CDR3 protein: CASSLRGDSGNTIYF
clone size: -; V gene: TRBV29-1; J gene: TRBJ1-5; D gene: -; CDR3 DNA: TGCAGCGTTCGGGAGAGCAATCAGCCCCAGCATTTT; CDR3 protein: CSVRESNQPQHF
clone size: once; V gene: TRBV29-1; J gene: TRBJ1-2; D gene: -; CDR3 DNA: TGCAGCGTGGGGGAGAACAGGGCTAACTATGGCTACACCTTC; CDR3 protein: CSVGENRANYGYTF
clone size: -; V gene: TRBV6-1; J gene: TRBJ1-5; D gene: -; CDR3 DNA: TGTGCCAGCAGTGAGATACTCAGGACAGTTAGCAATCAGCCCCAGCATTTT; CDR3 protein: CASSEILRTVSNQPQHF
clone size: -; V gene: TRBV10-1; J gene: TRBJ1-3; D gene: -; CDR3 DNA: TGCGCCAGCAGTGAGGATTACACTGGAAACACCATATATTTT; CDR3 protein: CASSEDYTGNTIYF
clone size: -; V gene: TRBV5-1; J gene: TRBJ2-7; D gene: -; CDR3 DNA: TGCGCCAGCAGCTTGGGGGTGGAGGGCTACGAGCAGTACTTC; CDR3 protein: CASSLGVEGYEQYF
clone size: -; V gene: TRBV5-8; J gene: TRBJ1-1; D gene: -; CDR3 DNA: TGTGCCAGCAGCTTTCTATGGGGCGGGAAGACTGAAGCTTTCTTT; CDR3 protein: CASSFLWGGKTEAFF
clone size: -; V gene: TRBV2; J gene: TRBJ1-4; D gene: TRBD1; CDR3 DNA: TGTGCCAGCAGTCTAACAGGGGGCGTTGAAAAACTGTTTTTT; CDR3 protein: CASSLTGGVEKLFF
clone size: -; V gene: TRBV19; J gene: TRBJ1-1; D gene: TRBD1; CDR3 DNA: TGTGCCAGTAGTGGACAGGGGGAGAAGAGCACTGAAGCTTTCTTT; CDR3 protein: CASSGQGEKSTEAFF
clone size: -; V gene: TRBV2; J gene: TRBJ2-7; D gene: TRBD2; CDR3 DNA: TGTGCCAGCAGTGAAGGACGGGGGGGATACGAGCAGTACTTC; CDR3 protein: CASSEGRGGYEQYF
clone size: -; V gene: TRBV25-1; J gene: TRBJ2-1; D gene: -; CDR3 DNA: TGTGCCAGCAGTGAACAGGGGCCCTACAATGAGCAGTTCTTC; CDR3 protein: CASSEQGPYNEQFF
clone size: -; V gene: TRBV14; J gene: TRBJ1-2; D gene: -; CDR3 DNA: TGTGCCAGCAGCCAGCCCCCTCTGGGGGGGGATAACTATGGCTACACCTTC; CDR3 protein: CASSQPPLGGDNYGYTF
clone size: -; V gene: TRBV7-6; J gene: TRBJ2-2; D gene: -; CDR3 DNA: TGTGCCAGCAGCTTGTCCAGTGCCGGGGAGCTGTTTTTT; CDR3 protein: CASSLSSAGELFF
clone size: -; V gene: TRBV19; J gene: TRBJ1-1; D gene: -; CDR3 DNA: TGTGCCAGTAGTATAGAGGGCAGTATGAACACTGAAGCTTTCTTT; CDR3 protein: CASSIEGSMNTEAFF
clone size: -; V gene: TRBV5-1; J gene: TRBJ1-1; D gene: -; CDR3 DNA: TGCGCCAGCAGCTTGGCCGTAGGTCGGGTCACTGAAGCTTTCTTT; CDR3 protein: CASSLAVGRVTEAFF
clone size: -; V gene: TRBV27; J gene: TRBJ1-2; D gene: -; CDR3 DNA: TGTGCCAGCAGTCCTGGGGAGACAATCTATGGCTACACCTTC; CDR3 protein: CASSPGETIYGYTF
clone size: -; V gene: TRBV11-2; J gene: TRBJ1-1; D gene: TRBD1; CDR3 DNA: TGTGCCAGCAGCTCATACCGGGACAGGAACACTGAAGCTTTCTTT; CDR3 protein: CASSSYRDRNTEAFF
clone size: -; V gene: TRBV30; J gene: TRBJ2-2; D gene: -; CDR3 DNA: TGTGCCTGGAGAGGACAGCCGAACACCGGGGAGCTGTTTTTT; CDR3 protein: CAWRGQPNTGELFF
clone size: few; V gene: TRBV30; J gene: TRBJ2-4; D gene: TRBD1; CDR3 DNA: TGTGCCTGGAGTAACAGGGGGAGTTTTTTGGTCCCTTTTAAAGCCAAAAACATTCAGTACTTC; CDR3 protein: CAWSNRGSFLVPFKAKNIQYF
clone size: -; V gene: TRBV6-4; J gene: TRBJ2-5; D gene: -; CDR3 DNA: TGTGCCAGCAGTGGTTTTGCCTCGGCGCCCAGCGACGAGACCCAGTACTTC; CDR3 protein: CASSGFASAPSDETQYF
clone size: once; V gene: TRBV5-6; J gene: TRBJ1-6; D gene: TRBD1; CDR3 DNA: TGTGCCAGCAGCTTGGCCAGGGGGCTATCCCTCCACTTT; CDR3 protein: CASSLARGLSLHF
clone size: -; V gene: TRBV5-1; J gene: TRBJ2-5; D gene: TRBD1; CDR3 DNA: TGCGCCAGCAGCCAGGGACAGGGTGGAGAGACCCAGTACTTC; CDR3 protein: CASSQGQGGETQYF
clone size: -; V gene: TRBV30; J gene: TRBJ1-2; D gene: TRBD1; CDR3 DNA: TGTGCCTGGAGACCAACAGGGGTGGCGTATGGCTACACCTTC; CDR3 protein: CAWRPTGVAYGYTF